These 30 T cell receptor beta chains share one sample of origin, sequenced in a study of low-dose radiotherapy and immunotherapy resistance in tumors. With TRAV- and TRBV-specific primers, first-strand cDNA was made, covering the alpha and beta chains. TCRs underwent about 20 PCR cycles of amplification with a constant-region primer and V-primer adapter. TCRdb recomputed calls from the reads with MiXCR, one row per CDR3 protein. This sample carries more than 45,000 distinct CDR3 sequences, almost 25% of them seen once, and the ten largest clones take 5.5% to 6%. The time point here: before trial treatment. Sequences were derived from PBMCs, sampled before treatment. These receptors were taken from a male donor with prostate cancer.

This clonotype was picked up many times. This chain links TRBV9 with TRBJ1-2; 8 positions agree with TRBD1. Germline values: CDR1 SGDLS, CDR2 YYNGEE. V was pared by 3 bases and J by 0 bases, with 7 bases of the junction left unmatched. This CDR3 region has 16 residues. The DNA of the CDR3 is TGTGCCAGCAGCGAGTCCGAACAGGGGGCTAACTATGGCTACACCTTC. Protein sequence: CASSESEQGANYGYTF.

In this sample, this clonotype turned up many times. This sequence joins TRBV18 and TRBJ1-2, with 7 bases aligning to TRBD1. Germline CDR1 is KGHSH and CDR2 is LQKENI. Trimming cost V 8 bases and J 6 bases; bases outside gene matches: 9. The CDR3 spans 13 residues. The CDR3 nucleotides read TGTGCCAGCAGTCCACGACAGGGAGATGGCTACACCTTC. Amino acid sequence: CASSPRQGDGYTF.

This clonotype came up many times. The CDR3, as DNA: TGCGCCAGCAGCTTGGGGCAGTATGAGGATCAGCCCCAGCATTTT. It codes for CASSLGQYEDQPQHF. This chain uses TRBV5-1 with TRBJ1-5, with D unresolved. CDR3 length: 15 residues. V was pared by 0 bases and J by 5 bases, with 12 bases between. Germline values: CDR1 SGHRS, CDR2 YFSETQ. Filled out from reference TRBV5-1 and TRBJ1-5, the complete variable domain reads KAGVTQTPRYLIKTRGQQVTLSCSPISGHRSVSWYQQTPGQGLQFLFEYFSETQRNKGNFPGRFSGRQFSNSRSEMNVSTLELGDSALYLCASSLGQYEDQPQHFGDGTRLSIL.

Remarks on this clonotype: With a much larger clone just one base away, this may be a read error. The rearrangement uses TRBV5-8 and TRBJ2-1, with D hard to call. V gave up 5 bases and J gave up 10 bases, with 13 bases separating them. Germline CDR1 SGHTS, CDR2 YDEGEE. This CDR3 comprises 12 residues. The DNA of the CDR3 is TGTGCCAGCAGGCGTCGCCTTGGCGAGCAGTTCTTC. Translation gives CASRRRLGEQFF. Drawing the rest from reference TRBV5-8 and TRBJ2-1, the complete variable domain is EAGVTQSPTHLIKTRGQQATLRCSPISGHTSVYWYQQALGLGLQFLLWYDEGEERNRGNFPPRFSGRQFPNYSSELNVNALELEDSALYLCASRRRLGEQFFGPGTRLTVL.

Many counts were recorded for this clonotype. CDR3 sequence reads: CASRPQGPYEQYF. CDR3 DNA sequence: TGTGCCAGCAGACCCCAAGGCCCCTACGAGCAGTACTTC. V gene TRBV27 combines with J gene TRBJ2-7; D not certain. V lost 6 bases, J lost 2 bases, and 11 bases lay in between. CDR1 is MNHEY and CDR2 is SMNVEV in the germline V gene (reference sequence). The CDR3 totals 13 residues.

In this sample, this clonotype turned up many times. V is TRBV4-2 and J is TRBJ2-1; D not certain. Germline values: CDR1 LGHNA, CDR2 YNFKEQ. CDR3 size: 15 residues. V was clipped by 4 bases and J by 0 bases, with 10 bases between them. CDR3 loop: CASSRDQSSYNEQFF. CDR3 sequence (DNA): TGTGCCAGCAGCCGTGATCAAAGCTCCTACAATGAGCAGTTCTTC.

At least ten counts were recorded for this clonotype. This chain uses TRBV20-1 with TRBJ2-1; weak D call: TRBD2 (6 bases). This CDR3 has 14 amino acids. Per germline, CDR1 DFQATT and CDR2 SNEGSKA (reference sequence). Deletions cut 6 bases from V and 4 bases from J, with 16 bases between. CDR3 coding DNA: TGCAGTGCCTCTAGGGAGGCCGTTTACAATGAGCAGTTCTTC. Translating it yields CSASREAVYNEQFF.

This clonotype was picked up many times. The rearrangement links TRBV19 to TRBJ2-2; D perhaps matches TRBD2 (6 bases). The CDR3 is 14 residues long. Germline CDR1 is LNHDA and CDR2 is SQIVND (reference sequence). Trimming pared 2 bases from V and 5 bases from J, leaving 9 bases between. The CDR3 DNA follows: TGTGCCAGTAGTATACTCGGGGGAACCGGGGAGCTGTTTTTT. Translation: CASSILGGTGELFF.

This clonotype was counted many times. This sequence joins TRBV18 and TRBJ2-7, with a tentative D call TRBD1 (7 bases). The V gene lost 3 bases and the J gene lost 5 bases, with 17 bases spanning the gap. The CDR3 runs to 15 residues. CDR1 and CDR2 (germline): KGHSH, LQKENI. CDR3 bases: TGTGCCAGCTCACCCGGGGGCAGGGGGGCGGACGAGCAGTACTTC. As protein: CASSPGGRGADEQYF. Together with reference TRBV18 and TRBJ2-7, the CDR3 gives the full variable domain: NAGVMQNPRHLVRRRGQEARLRCSPMKGHSHVYWYRQLPEEGLKFMVYLQKENIIDESGMPKERFSAEFPKEGPSILRIQQVVRGDSAAYFCASSPGGRGADEQYFGPGTRLTVT.

This clonotype was detected ten times or more. The chain carries TRBV28 and TRBJ2-7; the D is unclear. Germline V gives CDR1 MDHEN, CDR2 SYDVKM. V gave up 1 base and J gave up 2 bases, with 6 bases separating them. This CDR3 region has 13 residues. DNA for the CDR3: TGTGCCAGCAGTTTATTCTCCCCCTACGAGCAGTACTTC. Translated: CASSLFSPYEQYF. The full variable domain, with the rest looked up from reference TRBV28 and TRBJ2-7, is DVKVTQSSRYLVKRTGEKVFLECVQDMDHENMFWYRQDPGLGLRLIYFSYDVKMKEKGDIPEGYSVSREKKERFSLILESASTNQTSMYLCASSLFSPYEQYFGPGTRLTVT.

This clonotype has at least ten counts. The chain links TRBV7-2 to TRBJ2-2; 7 bases fit TRBD2. Germline-derived CDR1 and CDR2 are SGHTA and FQGNSA. The V segment lost 7 bases and the J segment 6 bases; nucleotides outside the gene matches: 8. CDR3 length equals 14 residues. In nucleotides, the CDR3 is TGTGCCAGCATCGAAAGCGGGGCGGCCGGGGAGCTGTTTTTT. Translation gives CASIESGAAGELFF. Full variable domain (remainder filled in from reference TRBV7-2 and TRBJ2-2): GAGVSQSPSNKVTEKGKDVELRCDPISGHTALYWYRQSLGQGLEFLIYFQGNSAPDKSGLPSDRFSAERTGGSVSTLTIQRTQQEDSAVYLCASIESGAAGELFFGEGSRLTVL.

This clonotype was recorded at least ten times. V gene TRBV11-1 combines with J gene TRBJ2-3; tentatively, D is TRBD1 or TRBD2 (5 bases each). With 1 base removed from V and 4 bases from J, the gap between germline ends came to 12 bases. Per the germline V gene, CDR1 is SGHAT and CDR2 is FQDESV (reference sequence). The CDR3 spans 15 residues. The CDR3 DNA reads as TGTGCCAGCAGCTTAGTGGCCCGGGGACCAGATACGCAGTATTTT. Protein: CASSLVARGPDTQYF.

This clonotype was observed a few times. The V gene is TRBV2, the J gene TRBJ2-7; D is perhaps TRBD2 (5 bases). Germline lookup yields CDR1 SNHLY and CDR2 FYNNEI. CDR3 length: 13 amino acids. Trimming pared 5 bases from V and 7 bases from J, leaving 15 bases between. The CDR3 DNA reads as TGTGCCAGCAGTACCCGTATCTCGGGGGAGCAGTACTTC. As protein: CASSTRISGEQYF.

The rearrangement joins TRBV3-1 to TRBJ1-2; 8 positions match TRBD1. V trimming: 1 base; J trimming: 5 bases; junction bases outside the gene matches: 6. Germline CDR1 reads LGHDT; CDR2 reads YNNKEL (reference sequence). The CDR3 runs to 15 residues. CDR3 sequence: CASSQGQGKGYGYTF. The CDR3 DNA reads TGTGCCAGCAGCCAAGGACAGGGGAAGGGTTATGGCTACACCTTC.

The CDR3 region is CATSILQGASSGANVLTF. The CDR3 DNA sequence: TGTGCCACCAGCATACTTCAGGGGGCGAGCTCTGGGGCCAACGTCCTGACTTTC. V and J are TRBV15 and TRBJ2-6; 8 positions agree with TRBD1. The CDR3 loop spans 18 amino acids. Losses at the gene ends were 4 bases for V and 0 bases for J; bases not matched to a gene: 8. CDR1 and CDR2 from the germline V gene are LNHNV and YYDKDF (reference sequence).

This clonotype was observed many times. This rearrangement joins TRBV10-3 to TRBJ1-1; no clear D. CDR3 length: 13 amino acids. The V end was cut by 0 bases, the J end by 1 base, with 3 bases between. CDR1 ENHRY and CDR2 SYGVKD come from the germline V gene. CDR3 region: CAISESQNTEAFF. The CDR3 nucleotides are TGTGCCATCAGTGAGTCTCAGAACACTGAAGCTTTCTTT.

This chain connects TRBV28 to TRBJ2-7; D may be TRBD1 or TRBD2 (6 bases each). Trimming took off 9 bases at V and 3 bases at J, with 12 bases between the two ends. Germline CDR1 and CDR2: MDHEN and SYDVKM. The CDR3 contains 12 residues. The CDR3 loop reads CASRGPGYEQYF. The CDR3 region has the DNA TGTGCCAGTCGGGGGCCCGGCTACGAGCAGTACTTC.

This clonotype was seen at least ten times. The genes are TRBV11-2 and TRBJ1-2; 10 bases map to TRBD1. V dropped 4 bases and J dropped 5; count of bases not matched to a gene: 10. The CDR3 has 16 residues. The germline V gene has CDR1 SGHAT and CDR2 FQNNGV. The CDR3 nucleotides are TGTGCCAGCAGCTATTCCAGCCGGGACAGGGGATATGGCTACACCTTC. This translates into CASSYSSRDRGYGYTF.

This clonotype appeared many times. This chain connects TRBV20-1 to TRBJ1-5; a weak D match, TRBD1 (5 bases). CDR3 length equals 16 residues. Trimming left V 0 bases short and J 4 bases short, with 16 bases between. Germline CDR1 is DFQATT and CDR2 is SNEGSKA (reference sequence). The CDR3 region is CSARDPAGTLNQPQHF. The DNA for the CDR3 is TGCAGTGCTAGAGATCCCGCCGGGACCCTAAATCAGCCCCAGCATTTT.

This clonotype showed up many times. J is TRBJ1-4 and V is TRBV2; D remains unclear. Germline assignment: CDR1 SNHLY and CDR2 FYNNEI. The V end was cut by 5 bases, the J end by 3 bases, with 16 bases between. CDR3 length equals 16 residues. CDR3 nucleotide sequence: TGTGCCAGCAGTCCCAGTGGCGGGCGACCTAATGAAAAACTGTTTTTT. This translates into CASSPSGGRPNEKLFF.

This clonotype was observed at least ten times. The rearrangement links TRBV3-1 to TRBJ2-3, with TRBD1 identical over 9 bases. The CDR3 covers 17 residues. Trimming took 1 base from V and 0 from J; bases not matched to a gene: 5. Germline values: CDR1 LGHDT, CDR2 YNNKEL (reference sequence). The CDR3 DNA sequence: TGTGCCAGCAGCCAAGCGGGACAGGGCCCTAGCACAGATACGCAGTATTTT. This codes for CASSQAGQGPSTDTQYF.

This clonotype was detected ten times or more. The chain uses TRBV6-2 or TRBV6-3 and TRBJ1-2; a possible D gene is TRBD1 (5 bases). The V end was cut by 6 bases, the J end by 0 bases, with 11 bases between. This CDR3 is built from 14 residues. From germline, CDR1 is MNHEY and CDR2 SVGEGT. In nucleotides, the CDR3 is TGTGCCAGCAGGCAGGGTTGGGCTAACTATGGCTACACCTTC. Residues: CASRQGWANYGYTF.

In its sample, this clonotype was seen once. V and J are TRBV3-1 and TRBJ2-7; 11 bases match TRBD2. The CDR3 totals 14 residues. V shed 8 bases, J shed 4 bases, and the junction held 7 bases outside the gene matches. Germline CDR1 LGHDT, CDR2 YNNKEL (reference sequence). The CDR3 reads CASCTSGGAYEQYF. CDR3 sequence (DNA): TGTGCCAGCTGCACTAGCGGGGGAGCGTACGAGCAGTACTTC.

The table lists this clonotype with a count of one. The chain couples TRBV29-1 to TRBJ2-7; D is perhaps TRBD2 (5 bases). Trimming took off 6 bases at V and 2 bases at J, with 14 bases between the two ends. CDR1 is SQVTM, CDR2 ANQGSEA, per germline. The CDR3 contains 13 residues. The DNA for the CDR3 is TGCAGCGTCGTCAGCGGTAATACCTACGAGCAGTACTTC. Its protein is CSVVSGNTYEQYF.

This clonotype occurred a few times. This chain uses TRBV20-1 with TRBJ2-1; weak D call: TRBD2 (5 bases). Germline V lookup: CDR1 DFQATT, CDR2 SNEGSKA (reference sequence). The CDR3 extends over 12 amino acids. V was trimmed by 0 bases and J by 7 bases, leaving 7 bases between them. CDR3 DNA: TGCAGTGCTAGAGATGGAGGTAATGAGCAGTTCTTC. This gives the protein CSARDGGNEQFF.

There are many counts of this clonotype. V is TRBV11-3 and J is TRBJ2-7; D unclear. CDR1 SGHNT and CDR2 YENEEA come from the germline V gene. V gave up 2 bases and J gave up 7 bases, with 12 bases separating them. The CDR3 sequence is 13 residues long. The CDR3 is CASSLNPLSEQYF. CDR3 sequence (DNA): TGTGCCAGCAGCTTAAACCCCCTGTCGGAGCAGTACTTC. The full variable domain, its missing parts supplied by reference TRBV11-3 and TRBJ2-7, is EAGVVQSPRYKIIEKKQPVAFWCNPISGHNTLYWYLQNLGQGPELLIRYENEEAVDDSQLPKDRFSAERLKGVDSTLKIQPAELGDSAVYLCASSLNPLSEQYFGPGTRLTVT.

This clonotype was observed once. V and J are TRBV1 and TRBJ2-7; TRBD1, as called in the table, went unchecked against the DNA. TRBV1 is recorded as a pseudogene. The CDR3 has 14 residues. The CDR3 region has the DNA TGCGCCAGCAGCCAAGACCCCTCAACCTACGAGCAGTACTTC. It translates to CASSQDPSTYEQYF.

This clonotype was detected many times. The rearrangement uses TRBV2 and TRBJ1-3; D gene unclear. Germline V CDR1 and CDR2: SNHLY, FYNNEI. V lost 6 bases, J lost 0 bases, and 12 bases lay in between. The CDR3 sequence is 15 residues long. The CDR3 here is CASRAGPRSGNTIYF. In nucleotides, the CDR3 is TGTGCCAGCAGGGCCGGGCCACGCTCTGGAAACACCATATATTTT.

This clonotype showed up just a few times. The chain employs TRBV10-3 and TRBJ1-5; 7 bases are a match to TRBD1. Germline V CDR1 and CDR2: ENHRY, SYGVKD. Trimming cost V 3 bases and J 7 bases; bases outside gene matches: 6. This CDR3 region has 14 residues. The DNA for the CDR3 is TGTGCCATCAGTGACTACAGGGGAGGACAGCCCCAGCATTTT. It yields the protein CAISDYRGGQPQHF.

J is TRBJ2-6 and V is TRBV20-1, with 7 positions matching TRBD1. The CDR3 covers 16 residues. Germline values: CDR1 DFQATT, CDR2 SNEGSKA (reference sequence). V shed 6 bases and J 0 bases; nucleotides not matched to a gene: 8. The CDR3 sequence: CSANGQESSGANVLTF. CDR3 nucleotides: TGCAGTGCAAACGGACAGGAGAGCTCTGGGGCCAACGTCCTGACTTTC.